The 26 T cell receptor beta chains reported below all come from one sample, sequenced in a study of cytomegalovirus exposure and HLA in healthy donors. The PCR employed 60 Vbeta primers together with 13 Jbeta primers. Only in-frame clones appear in the TCRdb table, and some are missing; sequencing was by immunoSEQ multiplex PCR. This sample's table has just over 60,000 clones. Sequenced input: PBMCs. The receptors here all came from a man younger than 45 in good health and CMV-seropositive.

V is TRBV30 and J is TRBJ2-7, with TRBD1 matching over 9 bases. The CDR3 consists of 15 residues. Germline loops: CDR1 GTSNPN, CDR2 SVGIG (reference sequence). Germline trimming cut 1 base from V and 3 bases from J; bases unmatched to any gene: 7. The chain's CDR3 is CAWSAPGQGIYEQYF. The DNA for the CDR3 is TGTGCCTGGAGTGCACCGGGACAGGGTATCTACGAGCAGTACTTC.

The rearrangement links TRBV11-3 to TRBJ2-4, with 9 bases lining up with TRBD1. The V gene's germline CDR1 is SGHNT and CDR2 YENEEA. The CDR3 is 16 amino acids. The J segment lost 2 bases and the V segment lost 4 bases, leaving 6 bases of the junction unmatched. The CDR3 is CASSSGQGSTKNIQYF. In DNA, the CDR3 is TGTGCCAGCAGCTCCGGACAGGGGTCAACCAAAAACATTCAGTACTTC.

Here the CDR3 DNA reads TGTGCCTGGAGTCTCCTAGCGGGTTACAATGAGCAGTTCTTC. Translated, it gives CAWSLLAGYNEQFF. This chain joins TRBV30 and TRBJ2-1, with 8 positions matching TRBD2. This CDR3 region has 14 residues. Losses at the gene ends were 2 bases for V and 4 bases for J; bases not matched to a gene: 4. Germline V gene lookup returns CDR1 GTSNPN and CDR2 SVGIG (reference sequence).

The chain couples TRBV29-1 to TRBJ1-2; no definite D call. V dropped 4 bases and J dropped 0 bases, with 15 bases sitting between them. The CDR3 length is 15 residues. Germline CDR1 reads SQVTM; CDR2 reads ANQGSEA. DNA of the CDR3: TGCAGCGTTGGAGGAAGGGAGTCGTCTAACTATGGCTACACCTTC. This gives the protein CSVGGRESSNYGYTF.

CDR3 nucleotide sequence: TGTGCCAGCAGCTTAGGAGGTCAGTCGGACACTGAAGCTTTCTTT. Encoded protein: CASSLGGQSDTEAFF. The J gene is TRBJ1-1, the V gene TRBV11-2; D not certain. The V end was cut by 1 base, the J end by 3 bases, with 12 bases between. The germline V gene has CDR1 SGHAT and CDR2 FQNNGV. This CDR3 spans 15 amino acids. Based on the CDR3 plus reference TRBV11-2 and TRBJ1-1, the full variable domain is EAGVAQSPRYKIIEKRQSVAFWCNPISGHATLYWYQQILGQGPKLLIQFQNNGVVDDSQLPKDRFSAERLKGVDSTLKIQPAKLEDSAVYLCASSLGGQSDTEAFFGQGTRLTVV.

The CDR3 DNA sequence: TGTGCCAGCTCACCGGACAGGGGATTCTCTAGCACAGATACGCAGTATTTT. Protein product: CASSPDRGFSSTDTQYF. This chain links TRBV18 with TRBJ2-3; 9 bases are a match to TRBD1. Germline V gene sequence: CDR1 KGHSH, CDR2 LQKENI. The CDR3 is 17 amino acids. The V segment lost 3 bases and the J segment 0 bases; nucleotides outside the gene matches: 7.

The V gene is TRBV7-9, the J gene TRBJ2-5, with 10 bases lining up with TRBD2. Germline V CDR1 and CDR2: SEHNR, FQNEAQ (reference sequence). V lost 1 base and J lost 1; bases outside the gene matches: 3. CDR3 size: 16 residues. The CDR3 is CASSLVLAGAQETQYF. CDR3 nucleotides: TGTGCCAGCAGCTTAGTCCTAGCGGGGGCCCAAGAGACCCAGTACTTC.

The chain has TRBV7-9 and TRBJ2-1; TRBD2 aligns across 10 bases. J gave up 5 bases and V 2 bases, and 3 bases lay outside the gene matches. Germline V gene data show CDR1 as SEHNR and CDR2 as FQNEAQ (reference sequence). There are 15 residues in the CDR3. The CDR3 region is CASSLTSGANNEQFF. CDR3 coding DNA: TGTGCCAGCAGCTTAACTAGCGGGGCAAACAATGAGCAGTTCTTC.

This chain links TRBV27 with TRBJ2-5; 11 bases fit TRBD2. CDR3 length: 18 amino acids. Germline values: CDR1 MNHEY, CDR2 SMNVEV (reference sequence). After removal of 0 bases from V and 11 bases from J, the junction contained 17 bases not matched to a gene. The CDR3 bases are TGTGCCAGCAGTTTATCGTTCGGGACTAGCGGTTTAATTCCTGAGCAGTACTTC. Protein sequence: CASSLSFGTSGLIPEQYF.

The V and J genes are TRBV6-5 and TRBJ2-1; possible D gene TRBD1, 6 bases. In germline, CDR1 is MNHEY, CDR2 SVGAGI. CDR3 length: 15 amino acids. V shed 6 bases and J shed 4 bases, with 16 bases lying between them. CDR3 protein: CASSSTGRGYNEQFF. The CDR3 nucleotides are TGTGCCAGCAGCTCTACAGGGAGAGGATACAATGAGCAGTTCTTC.

The gene calls are TRBV9 and TRBJ2-5, with D hard to call. The DNA end favors TRBJ2-7, so the J call may be wrong. This CDR3 has 13 amino acids. Germline V gene sequence: CDR1 SGDLS, CDR2 YYNGEE. DNA for the CDR3: TGTGCCAGCAGCGTAGTGCAGGTGGGCGAGCAGTACTTC. Its translation: CASSVVQVGEQYF.

The chain recombines TRBV6-6 with TRBJ2-7, with TRBD1 matching 7 bases. The CDR3 contains 14 residues. V shed 3 bases and J 5 bases; nucleotides not matched to a gene: 7. Germline CDR1 reads MNHNY; CDR2 reads SVGAGI (reference sequence). In nucleotides, the CDR3 is TGTGCCAGCAGTTATCGAGGGGGCCTGGACGAGCAGTACTTC. As protein: CASSYRGGLDEQYF.

This chain links TRBV19 with TRBJ2-3; tentatively, D is TRBD1 (6 bases). Trimming left V 5 bases short and J 2 bases short, with 23 bases between. The CDR3 is made up of 18 amino acids. CDR1 and CDR2 from the germline V gene are LNHDA and SQIVND (reference sequence). The DNA of the CDR3 is TGTGCCAGTAGTCCGGGACACGGTAACCTTATATTCACAGATACGCAGTATTTT. This encodes CASSPGHGNLIFTDTQYF.

The chain has TRBV5-1 and TRBJ1-1, with 10 bases fitting TRBD1. Germline values: CDR1 SGHRS, CDR2 YFSETQ. The CDR3 sequence is 14 residues long. The V gene end was trimmed by 3 bases and the J gene end by 4 bases; junction bases not matched to a gene: 3. The CDR3 DNA is TGCGCCAGCAGCTCGGACAGGGGGGTCACTGAAGCTTTCTTT. It codes for CASSSDRGVTEAFF.

The chain uses TRBV11-3 and TRBJ2-1; 8 bases agree with TRBD1. Germline values: CDR1 SGHNT, CDR2 YENEEA. After removal of 6 bases from V and 0 bases from J, the junction contained 4 bases not matched to a gene. The CDR3 spans 15 residues. In DNA form, the CDR3 reads TGTGCCAGCAGTAGAGACAGGGGCTCCTACAATGAGCAGTTCTTC. Translation gives CASSRDRGSYNEQFF.

The V gene is TRBV6-1, the J gene TRBJ1-1, with a possible D match to TRBD1 (5 bases). The CDR3 runs to 16 residues. CDR1 and CDR2 from the germline V gene are MNHNS and SASEGT. With 2 bases removed from V and 2 bases from J, the gap between germline ends came to 15 bases. The CDR3: CASSEKGSPFNTEAFF. The CDR3 region has the DNA TGTGCCAGCAGTGAAAAGGGGTCCCCGTTTAACACTGAAGCTTTCTTT.

The chain combines TRBV5-5 with TRBJ2-7, with a weak D call TRBD2 (6 bases). Between the trimmed V and J ends, which lost 4 bases and 4 bases, there was a span of 21 bases. Germline CDR1 is SGHKS and CDR2 is YYEKEE (reference sequence). The CDR3 has 16 residues. CDR3: CASSLSVGGVQYEQYF. CDR3 bases: TGTGCCAGCAGCCTCTCGGTCGGAGGGGTCCAGTACGAGCAGTACTTC.

V usage is TRBV29-1 and J usage is TRBJ2-5; D is possibly TRBD1 (5 bases). CDR3 length: 15 residues. Trimming took off 2 bases at V and 1 base at J, with 14 bases between the two ends. Germline CDR1 and CDR2: SQVTM and ANQGSEA. The CDR3 DNA reads as TGCAGCGTTGAAAGAATGGGGCTCCCCCAAGAGACCCAGTACTTC. Translating gives CSVERMGLPQETQYF.

CDR3 sequence (DNA): TGTGCCAGCAGTTACGCAGGGGACGGGGCCAACGTCCTGACTTTC. Its protein product is CASSYAGDGANVLTF. The rearrangement links TRBV6-5 to TRBJ2-6; D may be TRBD1 (6 bases). CDR1 MNHEY and CDR2 SVGAGI come from the germline V gene. This CDR3 has 15 residues. Trimming cost V 2 bases and J 4 bases, with 9 bases left between them.

J is TRBJ2-7 and V is TRBV30; TRBD2 matches at 13 bases. The germline V gene has CDR1 GTSNPN and CDR2 SVGIG (reference sequence). J lost 5 bases, V lost 7 bases, and 8 bases had no gene match. The CDR3 runs to 14 residues. CDR3 sequence reads: CASHGGTSGNEQYF. In nucleotides, the CDR3 is TGTGCCTCCCATGGGGGGACTAGCGGGAACGAGCAGTACTTC. Full variable domain (remainder filled in from reference TRBV30 and TRBJ2-7): SQTIHQWPATLVQPVGSPLSLECTVEGTSNPNLYWYRQAAGRGLQLLFYSVGIGQISSEVPQNLSASRPQDRQFILSSKKLLLSDSGFYLCASHGGTSGNEQYFGPGTRLTVT.

This chain connects TRBV6-4 to TRBJ2-1, with 9 bases lining up with TRBD1. Trimming took 4 bases from V and 6 from J; bases not matched to a gene: 7. Germline CDR1 and CDR2: MRHNA and SNTAGT. The CDR3 is 15 amino acids. The CDR3 loop is CASSATQGAANEQFF. CDR3 in DNA: TGTGCCAGCAGTGCCACACAGGGGGCTGCCAATGAGCAGTTCTTC.

The gene calls are TRBV18 and TRBJ2-7, with 10 bases fitting TRBD2. Per germline, CDR1 KGHSH and CDR2 LQKENI. CDR3 length: 16 amino acids. Unmatched junction bases numbered 6, after V lost 4 bases and J lost 0 bases. CDR3: CASSLRLAGSSYEQYF. CDR3 bases: TGTGCCAGCTCACTCCGACTAGCGGGTAGCTCCTACGAGCAGTACTTC.

The J gene is TRBJ2-2, the V gene TRBV15; tentative D call: TRBD2 (5 bases). V gave up 8 bases and J gave up 1 base, with 11 bases separating them. The CDR3 sequence is 14 residues long. CDR1 and CDR2 from the germline V gene are LNHNV and YYDKDF (reference sequence). The CDR3 reads CATRLGGNTGELFF. In nucleotides, the CDR3 is TGTGCCACCCGCCTAGGAGGGAACACCGGGGAGCTGTTTTTT.

The chain recombines TRBV27 with TRBJ1-2; 10 bases line up with TRBD1. In germline, CDR1 is MNHEY, CDR2 SMNVEV (reference sequence). CDR3 length: 15 residues. J was trimmed by 2 bases and V by 5 bases; bases with no gene match: 5. CDR3 amino acids: CASSGGQGVNYGYTF. CDR3 DNA sequence: TGTGCCAGCAGTGGAGGACAGGGGGTAAACTATGGCTACACCTTC.

V usage is TRBV5-1 and J usage is TRBJ1-1, with a tentative D call TRBD1 (6 bases). Trimming removed 0 bases at V and 5 bases at J, with 14 bases between. CDR3 length equals 15 residues. Germline CDR1 and CDR2: SGHRS and YFSETQ. CDR3 in DNA: TGCGCCAGCAGCTTGGAGGTTCTGGGGGCGACTGAAGCTTTCTTT. This sequence encodes CASSLEVLGATEAFF.

V usage is TRBV7-9 and J usage is TRBJ2-2; D gene ambiguous. Germline CDR1 and CDR2: SEHNR and FQNEAQ (reference sequence). Trimming pared 2 bases from V and 1 base from J, leaving 5 bases between. The CDR3 totals 14 residues. CDR3 amino acids: CASSLSQNTGELFF. In DNA form, the CDR3 reads TGTGCCAGCAGCTTAAGCCAGAACACCGGGGAGCTGTTTTTT.